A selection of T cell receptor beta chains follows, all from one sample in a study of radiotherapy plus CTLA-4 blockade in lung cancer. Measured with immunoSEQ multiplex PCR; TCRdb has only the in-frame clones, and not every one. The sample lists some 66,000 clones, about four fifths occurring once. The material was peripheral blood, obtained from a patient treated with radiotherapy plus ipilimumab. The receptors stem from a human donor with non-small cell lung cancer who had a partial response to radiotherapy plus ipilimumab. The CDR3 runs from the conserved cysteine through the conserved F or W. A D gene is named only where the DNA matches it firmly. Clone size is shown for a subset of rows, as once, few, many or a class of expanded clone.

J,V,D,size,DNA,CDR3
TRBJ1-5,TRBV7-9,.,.,TGTGCCAGCAGCTTAGGAGGCGACTTTAGCAATCAGCCCCAGCATTTT,CASSLGGDFSNQPQHF
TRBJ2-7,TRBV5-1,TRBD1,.,TGCGCCAGCAGGACCGGGACAGGGGGTGACGAGCAGTACTTC,CASRTGTGGDEQYF
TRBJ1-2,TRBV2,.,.,TGTGCCAGCAGTGAAACGGCAGGGAATGGCTACACCTTC,CASSETAGNGYTF
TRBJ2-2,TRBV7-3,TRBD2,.,TGTGCCAGCAGCCCGACTACTAGCGGGAGGGGAACCGGGGAGCTGTTTTTT,CASSPTTSGRGTGELFF
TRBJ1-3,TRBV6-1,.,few,TGTGCCAGCAAACAGGGTTTCTCTGGAAACACCATATATTTT,CASKQGFSGNTIYF
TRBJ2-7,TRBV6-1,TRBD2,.,TGTGCCAGCAGTGGACGGACTAGCGGGAGGGACATCTACGAGCAGTACTTC,CASSGRTSGRDIYEQYF
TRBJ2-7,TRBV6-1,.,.,TGTGCCAGCAGCCGCCCGAGGGACTCCCCCTACGAGCAGTACTTC,CASSRPRDSPYEQYF
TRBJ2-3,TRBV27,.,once,TGTGCCAGCAGTTTAGGCGGGGGCCGCACAGATACGCAGTATTTT,CASSLGGGRTDTQYF
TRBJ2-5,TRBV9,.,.,TGTGCCAGCAGCGGGATGCCAGACTACCAAGAGACCCAGTACTTC,CASSGMPDYQETQYF
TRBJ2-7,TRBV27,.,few,TGTGCCAGCAGTTTAGGCGACACAATTCCCTACGAGCAGTACTTC,CASSLGDTIPYEQYF
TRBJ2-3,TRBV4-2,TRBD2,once,TGTGCCAGCAGCCAAGGTTATAGCGGGGGCACAGATACGCAGTATTTT,CASSQGYSGGTDTQYF
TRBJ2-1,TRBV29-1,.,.,TGCAGCGTTGATCAACCTAGGGGCAACCACAATGAGCAGTTCTTC,CSVDQPRGNHNEQFF
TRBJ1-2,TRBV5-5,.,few,TGTGCCAGCAGCTTGGCAGGCAGAGCTAACTATGGCTACACCTTC,CASSLAGRANYGYTF
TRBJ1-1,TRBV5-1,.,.,TGCGCCAGCAGCTTGGCTGCTATTGGGTCGCGGGCTGAAGCTTTCTTT,CASSLAAIGSRAEAFF
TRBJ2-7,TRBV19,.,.,TGTGCCACTCGGCGGGATAACTACGAGCAGTACTTC,CATRRDNYEQYF
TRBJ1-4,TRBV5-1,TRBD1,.,TGCGCCAGCAGCGCCGGACAGGGGACAACTAATGAAAAACTGTTTTTT,CASSAGQGTTNEKLFF
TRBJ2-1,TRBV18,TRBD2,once,TGTGCCAGCTCACCGAGACTAGCGGGAGACGCCTACAATGAGCAGTTCTTC,CASSPRLAGDAYNEQFF
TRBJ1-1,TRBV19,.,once,TGTGCCAGTACGGAAGACCGCGGTCGGACTGAAGCTTTCTTT,CASTEDRGRTEAFF
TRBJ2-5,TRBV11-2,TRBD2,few,TGTGCCAGCAGCGTTAGCGGGAAAGAGACCCAGTACTTC,CASSVSGKETQYF
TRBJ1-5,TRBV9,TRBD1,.,TGTGCCAGCAGCCCTGGACAGGGGGAAAATCAGCCCCAGCATTTT,CASSPGQGENQPQHF
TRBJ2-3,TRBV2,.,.,TGTGCCAGCAGTGATCCCAGGGGCGGGGATACGCAGTATTTT,CASSDPRGGDTQYF
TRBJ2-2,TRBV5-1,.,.,TGCGCCAGCAGCTTGGAACCGCATGCAGGGGAGGGCGGGGAGCTGTTTTTT,CASSLEPHAGEGGELFF
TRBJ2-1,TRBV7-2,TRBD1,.,TGTGCCAGCAGCCGGGATCGGGCAGGGGGAACGAATGAGCAGTTCTTC,CASSRDRAGGTNEQFF
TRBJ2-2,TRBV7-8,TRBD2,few,TGTGCCAGCAGCTTATCTAGCGGGAGGCCCAACACCGGGGAGCTGTTTTTT,CASSLSSGRPNTGELFF